Below are 13 T cell receptor beta chains sequenced from a single sample in a study of beta chain features in type 1 diabetes. Isolated RNA was reverse transcribed in full, so expressed TCRB transcripts were sequenced. Method: immunoSEQ multiplex PCR; TCRdb's copy keeps in-frame clones and lacks some. The sample yields hundreds of thousands of clones, 11% to 15% seen once. Study-wide points: Among patients with Type 1 diabetes, TCRB CDR3s were moderately but significantly shorter in every one of the four CD4+ subsets.

Antigens of these TCRs are unknown. The sequenced material came from naive CD4+ T cells from blood. The source of these receptors is a man aged 18 to 29 with type 1 diabetes.

There are a few counts of this clone. The chain recombines TRBV5-1 with TRBJ2-7, with 7 nucleotides matching TRBD1. V lost 0 bases and J lost 0; bases outside the gene matches: 3. Germline V CDR1 and CDR2: SGHRS, YFSETQ. This CDR3 comprises 15 residues. CDR3 nucleotide sequence: TGCGCCAGCAGCTTGGCCCCAGGGGGCTCCTACGAGCAGTACTTC. Translated: CASSLAPGGSYEQYF.

The chain carries TRBV27 and TRBJ2-7; 7 nucleotides match TRBD2. CDR3 size: 14 residues. The ends lost 6 bases at V and 0 bases at J; junction bases unmatched: 5. From germline, CDR1 is MNHEY and CDR2 SMNVEV (reference sequence). The CDR3 nucleotides are TGTGCCAGCAGGGGGGGAGGGAGCTCCTACGAGCAGTACTTC. Protein sequence: CASRGGGSSYEQYF.

This clone was seen more than once but under ten times. This chain connects TRBV23-1 to TRBJ1-2, with D possibly TRBD1 on 6 matching bases. TRBV23-1 is flagged as an ORF with uncertain function. V lost 7 bases and J 0 bases, leaving 15 bases between the germline ends. The CDR3 is 15 amino acids. CDR3 bases: TGCGCCAGCACTCCCGGGGGGCCGACTAACTATGGCTACACCTTC. Translation: CASTPGGPTNYGYTF.

The V gene is TRBV5-1, the J gene TRBJ1-1, with D possibly TRBD1 on 6 matching bases. This CDR3 is built from 18 residues. V lost 0 bases to trimming and J lost 1 base, with 19 bases between them. Germline V lookup: CDR1 SGHRS, CDR2 YFSETQ. The CDR3 nucleotides read TGCGCCAGCAGCTTGGCTGGGGGACAATCTTATGGGAACACTGAAGCTTTCTTT. This encodes CASSLAGGQSYGNTEAFF. Based on the CDR3 plus reference TRBV5-1 and TRBJ1-1, the full variable domain is KAGVTQTPRYLIKTRGQQVTLSCSPISGHRSVSWYQQTPGQGLQFLFEYFSETQRNKGNFPGRFSGRQFSNSRSEMNVSTLELGDSALYLCASSLAGGQSYGNTEAFFGQGTRLTVV.

This clone was counted only a few times. The chain has TRBV6-6 and TRBJ2-3; unclear D gene. The CDR3 runs to 13 residues. Germline V gene sequence: CDR1 MNHNY, CDR2 SVGAGI (reference sequence). V was clipped by 8 bases and J by 2 bases, with 11 bases between them. The CDR3 is CASLDLFTDTQYF. In DNA form, the CDR3 reads TGTGCCAGCTTGGACCTCTTCACAGATACGCAGTATTTT.

The CDR3, as DNA: TGTGCCAGCAGCGTATCGGTTTCACAGGGGAGTTCCTACGAGCAGTACTTC. The encoded protein is CASSVSVSQGSSYEQYF. V is TRBV9 and J is TRBJ2-7; 7 nucleotides agree with TRBD1. The J segment lost 1 base and the V segment lost 1 base, leaving 11 bases of the junction unmatched. The CDR3 runs to 17 residues. Germline V gene sequence: CDR1 SGDLS, CDR2 YYNGEE.

The rearrangement uses TRBV7-2 and TRBJ2-7; the D is unclear. The ends were cut back, 2 bases at V and 0 bases at J, with 11 bases in the middle. Germline CDR1 is SGHTA and CDR2 is FQGNSA. There are 15 residues in the CDR3. This CDR3 is CASSLTADSSYEQYF. Here the CDR3 DNA reads TGTGCCAGCAGCTTAACGGCGGATAGCTCCTACGAGCAGTACTTC.

This sequence joins TRBV7-9 and TRBJ1-1, with D perhaps TRBD1 (5 bases). The CDR3 totals 14 residues. The germline V gene encodes CDR1 SEHNR and CDR2 FQNEAQ (reference sequence). Trimming took off 3 bases at V and 4 bases at J, with 12 bases between the two ends. Written as DNA, the CDR3 is TGTGCCAGCAGCTTCTGGACGGGGCTCACTGAAGCTTTCTTT. Protein sequence: CASSFWTGLTEAFF.

In its sample, this clone was seen a few times. The gene calls are TRBV6-5 and TRBJ2-7, with 8 bases fitting TRBD1. The germline V gene encodes CDR1 MNHEY and CDR2 SVGAGI. V gave up 5 bases and J gave up 6 bases; unmatched junction bases: 3. This CDR3 contains 12 residues. The chain's CDR3 is CASSPRGREQYF. The CDR3 bases are TGTGCCAGCAGTCCCAGGGGGCGCGAGCAGTACTTC.

This clone was seen only a few times. This specimen includes other DNA sequences encoding the same CDR3. This chain connects TRBV18 to TRBJ2-5; a possible D gene is TRBD1 (5 bases). V lost 1 base, J lost 5 bases, and 5 bases lay in between. The CDR3 runs to 12 residues. Germline-derived CDR1 and CDR2 are KGHSH and LQKENI. The CDR3 loop reads CASSPQGETQYF. CDR3 nucleotide sequence: TGTGCCAGCTCACCACAGGGGGAGACCCAGTACTTC.

This clone has just a few counts. CDR3 residues: CASSPGQGEEKLFF. The CDR3 DNA sequence: TGTGCCAGCAGTCCGGGACAGGGCGAAGAAAAACTGTTTTTT. The chain combines TRBV6-5 with TRBJ1-4; 9 nucleotides align to TRBD1. The germline V gene encodes CDR1 MNHEY and CDR2 SVGAGI. The CDR3 is made up of 14 amino acids. V shed 5 bases, J shed 8 bases, and the junction held 6 bases outside the gene matches.

There are a few counts of this clone. V gene TRBV4-3 combines with J gene TRBJ1-4, with 7 bases identical to TRBD1. Germline-derived CDR1 and CDR2 are LGHNA and YSLEER. After removal of 1 base from V and 11 bases from J, the junction contained 10 bases not matched to a gene. The CDR3 is 15 residues long. The CDR3 DNA reads as TGCGCCAGCAGCCAAGTCGGGACAGACCCACGGAAACTGTTTTTT. This translates into CASSQVGTDPRKLFF.

This clone has a handful of counts. The chain recombines TRBV4-3 with TRBJ1-1, with a tentative D call TRBD1 (6 bases). Trimming cost V 0 bases and J 3 bases, with 17 bases left between them. Looked up from germline, CDR1 is LGHNA and CDR2 is YSLEER. This CDR3 has 17 amino acids. The CDR3 nucleotides read TGCGCCAGCAGCCAAGATCGTGGGACATCATGGGACACTGAAGCTTTCTTT. It yields the protein CASSQDRGTSWDTEAFF.